The 18 T cell receptor beta chains reported below all come from one sample, sequenced in a study of tumor-infiltrating lymphocytes in primary liver carcinoma. RNA and DNA were co-extracted from approximately 20-30 mg of unsorted bulk tissue. TCR beta cDNA was reverse-transcribed from 450 to 500 ng of total RNA. The reaction used a constant-region primer and ProtoScript II reverse transcriptase. Modified slightly, ARM-PCR produced TCR beta libraries over three nested multiplex PCR rounds. In the first two PCR rounds, TRBV1-TRBV30 forward primers were paired with a C-beta reverse primer, and each round lasted nine to ten cycles. Using its own MiXCR run on the multiplex PCR reads, TCRdb lists one record per CDR3 protein. Among 84,000 or so distinct CDR3 sequences listed, 72% were seen once. The sequenced sample was liver tumor tissue from sampling region 1. The subset denotes: tumor region T1, superior pole. These receptors were collected from a man aged 40-49 years with primary liver carcinoma and hepatitis B virus infection.

As for this clonotype: A read error may produce the germline difference seen at one junction end. This chain joins TRBV4-1 and TRBJ1-3; D call uncertain. The CDR3 spans 14 residues. Germline CDR1 MGHRA, CDR2 YSYEKL. The CDR3 region is CASSHGNSGNTIYF. The CDR3 DNA is TGCGCCAGCAGCCATGGTAACTCTGGAAACACCATATATTTC.

Only a few counts were recorded for this clonotype. Being one base from a much bigger clone, this may be a read error. V is TRBV21-1 and J is TRBJ1-1. TRBV21-1 is described as a pseudogene. This CDR3 region has 14 residues. The CDR3 region is CVSSKGGRDTEAFF. The CDR3 nucleotides read TGTGTCAGCAGCAAAGGGGGGAGGGACACTGAAGCTTTCTTT.

This clonotype was seen many times. V and J are TRBV2 and TRBJ2-2, with D tentatively TRBD2 (6 bases). V dropped 5 bases and J dropped 3 bases, with 13 bases sitting between them. Germline assignment: CDR1 SNHLY and CDR2 FYNNEI. The CDR3 runs 15 residues. The CDR3 bases are TGTGCCAGCAGTTCAACTAGCTCACACACCGGGGAGCTGTTTTTT. Translation gives CASSSTSSHTGELFF.

This clonotype has ten or more counts. The chain has TRBV29-1 and TRBJ1-4, with 8 bases fitting TRBD1. The CDR3 runs to 13 residues. Trimming cost V 7 bases and J 7 bases; bases outside gene matches: 8. Germline CDR1 SQVTM, CDR2 ANQGSEA. For the CDR3, the DNA is TGCAGCGCCCAGTCAGGGGGCTCTGAAAAACTGTTTTTT. It encodes CSAQSGGSEKLFF. Variable domain in full (rest from reference TRBV29-1 and TRBJ1-4): SAVISQKPSRDICQRGTSLTIQCQVDSQVTMMFWYRQQPGQSLTLIATANQGSEATYESGFVIDKFPISRPNLTFSTLTVSNMSPEDSSIYLCSAQSGGSEKLFFGSGTQLSVL.

For this clonotype: The junction does not match germline at one end; this may be a read error. This sequence joins TRBV10-1 and TRBJ2-1; 13 bases are shared with TRBD2. Germline values: CDR1 WNHNN, CDR2 SYGVQD (reference sequence). The CDR3 is 15 residues long. In nucleotides, the CDR3 is TGCACCAGCAGTGAGTCGACTAGCGGGAGGAATGAGCAGTCCTTC. Amino acid sequence: CTSSESTSGRNEQSF.

The chain has TRBV11-2 and TRBJ2-2; D is possibly TRBD2 (5 bases). Germline loops: CDR1 SGHAT, CDR2 FQNNGV. This CDR3 spans 18 amino acids. The V gene lost 8 bases and the J gene lost 0 bases, with 22 bases spanning the gap. CDR3: CASGDSWERDTNTGELFF. Written as DNA, the CDR3 is TGTGCCAGCGGCGACTCGTGGGAGAGGGATACGAACACCGGGGAGCTGTTTTTT.

Regarding this clonotype: The junction shows a germline mismatch at one end, possibly a read error. The chain is built from TRBV10-1 and TRBJ2-7; 9 positions match TRBD2. The CDR3 covers 13 residues. The V gene's germline CDR1 is WNHNN and CDR2 SYGVQD (reference sequence). The CDR3 coding sequence is TGTGCCAGAACCGGGACTAGCTCCTACGAGCAGCACTTC. Protein sequence: CARTGTSSYEQHF.

This chain links TRBV6-2 or TRBV6-3 with TRBJ2-3; 9 nucleotides align to TRBD2. The trim removed 5 bases at V and 4 bases at J, leaving 7 bases unmatched. This CDR3 region has 15 residues. The germline V gene has CDR1 MNHEY and CDR2 SVGEGT. The CDR3 loop reads CASSPGTSSADTQYF. CDR3 sequence (DNA): TGTGCCAGCAGTCCCGGGACTAGCAGTGCAGATACGCAGTATTTT.

V usage is TRBV24-1 and J usage is TRBJ2-1; 12 bases are shared with TRBD1. Germline assignment: CDR1 KGHDR and CDR2 SFDVKD. The CDR3 covers 19 residues. Germline trimming cut 5 bases from V and 0 bases from J; bases unmatched to any gene: 10. For the CDR3, the DNA is TGTGCCACCAGTGGCCCGGGACAGGGGGCTTTAAACTCCTACAATGAGCAGTTCTTC. It translates to CATSGPGQGALNSYNEQFF.

Points on this clonotype: One base away lies a much larger clone, so this may be a sequencing read error. The chain has TRBV5-1 and TRBJ2-3; D remains unclear. In germline, CDR1 is SGHRS, CDR2 YFSETQ. Trimming removed 2 bases at V and 8 bases at J, with 15 bases between. The CDR3 runs 14 residues. The CDR3 spells CASSLRVGAGTQYF. CDR3 DNA: TGCGCCAGCAGCTTACGGGTGGGCGCAGGTACGCAGTATTTT. Drawing the rest from reference TRBV5-1 and TRBJ2-3, the complete variable domain is KAGVTQTPRYLIKTRGQQVTLSCSPISGHRSVSWYQQTPGQGLQFLFEYFSETQRNKGNFPGRFSGRQFSNSRSEMNVSTLELGDSALYLCASSLRVGAGTQYFGPGTRLTVL.

Remarks on this clonotype: Sequence at one end of the junction differs from germline and may be a read error. V and J are TRBV12-3 or TRBV12-4 and TRBJ2-5; D unresolved. The CDR3 has 14 amino acids. Here the CDR3 DNA reads TGTGCCAGCAGTTACCCGGCCACTCAAGGGACCCAGTACTTC. Its translation is CASSYPATQGTQYF.

The rearrangement links TRBV20-1 to TRBJ2-2, with D possibly being TRBD2 (6 bases). Germline CDR1 DFQATT, CDR2 SNEGSKA (reference sequence). There are 16 residues in the CDR3. Trimming stripped 5 bases from V and 6 bases from J, with 22 bases between. This chain's CDR3 is CSAPAIGGPGAGELFF. The DNA of the CDR3 is TGCAGTGCTCCGGCGATCGGAGGGCCGGGCGCCGGGGAGCTGTTTTTT.

About this clonotype itself: At one end the junction does not follow the germline gene, possibly because of a read error. CDR3 sequence: CASSLARDSGSYNERFF. The CDR3 DNA sequence: TGCGCTAGCAGCTTGGCACGGGACTCCGGCTCCTACAATGAGCGGTTCTTC. The chain uses TRBV5-1 and TRBJ2-1; a possible D gene is TRBD2 (6 bases). This CDR3 comprises 17 residues. CDR1 SGHRS and CDR2 YFSETQ come from the germline V gene.

The chain links TRBV29-1 to TRBJ2-7, with D perhaps matching TRBD1 (5 bases). V was cut by 7 bases and J by 7 bases, with 14 bases left in between. The CDR3 runs 11 residues. Looked up from germline, CDR1 is SQVTM and CDR2 is ANQGSEA. This chain's CDR3 is CSGTQVWEQYF. The CDR3 DNA reads TGCAGCGGTACACAGGTATGGGAGCAGTACTTC.

This sequence joins TRBV5-1 and TRBJ2-2; D is unresolved. There are 15 residues in the CDR3. Germline lookup yields CDR1 SGHRS and CDR2 YFSETQ. CDR3 protein: CTGSFRTTNTGELFF. The CDR3 DNA reads TGCACCGGCAGCTTCAGGACCACGAACACCGGGGAGCTGTTTTTT.

A note on this clonotype: The CDR3 does not close with the conserved phenylalanine or tryptophan, likely indicating a read error. The rearrangement uses TRBV12-3 or TRBV12-4 and TRBJ1-2; TRBD1 is a possible D gene (6 bases). CDR3 length equals 14 residues. CDR3 residues: CSSSLQGANYGYTI. The CDR3 DNA is TGTTCCAGCAGCCTACAGGGAGCTAACTATGGCTACACCATC.

This clonotype has a handful of counts. This chain uses TRBV2 with TRBJ2-1, with 7 bases lining up with TRBD2. Losses at the gene ends were 2 bases for V and 12 bases for J; bases not matched to a gene: 4. There are 12 residues in the CDR3. Germline-derived CDR1 and CDR2 are SNHLY and FYNNEI. The CDR3 DNA reads as TGTGCCAGCAGTGAAACCGGGAGGATGCAGTTCTTC. This gives the protein CASSETGRMQFF.

The rearrangement joins TRBV24-1 to TRBJ2-1, with 10 nucleotides matching TRBD1. The CDR3 spans 14 residues. V lost 7 bases to trimming and J lost 8 bases; unmatched junction nucleotides: 7. In germline, CDR1 is KGHDR, CDR2 SFDVKD. CDR3 bases: TGTGCCACCAGGGTGACAGGGGGCATCGATGAGCAGTTCTTC. It codes for CATRVTGGIDEQFF.